This T cell receptor beta chain came from a study of siplizumab effects on memory and regulatory T cells. Study-level results: It was never confirmed that proliferating Tregs from siplizumab cultures were suppressive. Mapping to unstimulated subsets was achieved for only a minor fraction of alloreactive clones.

The CDR3 consists of 17 residues. Only in-frame clones appear in the TCRdb table, and some are missing; sequencing was by immunoSEQ multiplex PCR. The table records about 120,000 clones, roughly 94% of them present only once. Of note for this clone: As yet, its antigen is unknown.

Input material: non-Treg CD4+ T cells sorted from blood. The receptor was isolated from a human donor in good health. V gene TRBV21-1 combines with J gene TRBJ2-7; no DNA check was done on the table's D call, TRBD1. TRBV21-1 is recorded as a pseudogene. This CDR3 is CASSKVWECGQCYEQYF. In DNA form, the CDR3 reads TGTGCCAGCAGCAAAGTGTGGGAATGTGGACAGTGCTACGAGCAGTACTTC.